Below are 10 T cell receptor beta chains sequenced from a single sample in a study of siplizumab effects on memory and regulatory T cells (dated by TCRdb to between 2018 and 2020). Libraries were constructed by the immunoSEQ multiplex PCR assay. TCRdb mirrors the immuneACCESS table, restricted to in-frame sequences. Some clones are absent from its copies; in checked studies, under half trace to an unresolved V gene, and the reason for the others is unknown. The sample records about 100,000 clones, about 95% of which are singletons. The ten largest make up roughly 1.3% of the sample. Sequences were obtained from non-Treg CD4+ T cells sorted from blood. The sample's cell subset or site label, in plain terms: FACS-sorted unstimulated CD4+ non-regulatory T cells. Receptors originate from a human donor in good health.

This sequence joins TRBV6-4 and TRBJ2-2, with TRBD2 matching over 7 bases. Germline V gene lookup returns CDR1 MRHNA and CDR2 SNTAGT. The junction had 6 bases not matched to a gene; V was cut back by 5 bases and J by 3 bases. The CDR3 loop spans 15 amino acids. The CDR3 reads CASSRGGPHTGELFF. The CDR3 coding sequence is TGTGCCAGCAGTCGGGGAGGGCCGCACACCGGGGAGCTGTTTTTT.

The DNA of the CDR3 is TGTGCCAGTAGTACAGGGGCTTTCAATCAGCCCCAGCATTTT. Translated: CASSTGAFNQPQHF. The chain couples TRBV19 to TRBJ1-5; TRBD1 might be the D (6 bases). V was shortened by 4 bases and J by 3 bases, with 10 bases between the two germline ends. The CDR3 has 14 residues. Germline CDR1 and CDR2: LNHDA and SQIVND (reference sequence).

This chain's CDR3 is CASSVTGSGQFF. The CDR3 DNA sequence: TGTGCCAGCAGCGTAACAGGGTCGGGGCAGTTCTTC. The chain links TRBV2 to TRBJ2-1; a possible D gene is TRBD1 (6 bases). The CDR3 runs 12 residues. Trimming stripped 6 bases from V and 12 bases from J, with 15 bases between. Germline V gene lookup returns CDR1 SNHLY and CDR2 FYNNEI.

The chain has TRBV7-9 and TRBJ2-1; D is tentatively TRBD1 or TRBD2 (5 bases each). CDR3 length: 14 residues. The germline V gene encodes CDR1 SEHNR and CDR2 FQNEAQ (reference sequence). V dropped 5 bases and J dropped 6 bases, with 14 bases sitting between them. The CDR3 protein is CASSVSGAGNEQFF. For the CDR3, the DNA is TGTGCCAGCAGCGTCTCTGGGGCGGGCAATGAGCAGTTCTTC. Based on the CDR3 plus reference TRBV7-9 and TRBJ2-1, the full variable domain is DTGVSQNPRHKITKRGQNVTFRCDPISEHNRLYWYRQTLGQGPEFLTYFQNEAQLEKSRLLSDRFSAERPKGSFSTLEIQRTEQGDSAMYLCASSVSGAGNEQFFGPGTRLTVL.

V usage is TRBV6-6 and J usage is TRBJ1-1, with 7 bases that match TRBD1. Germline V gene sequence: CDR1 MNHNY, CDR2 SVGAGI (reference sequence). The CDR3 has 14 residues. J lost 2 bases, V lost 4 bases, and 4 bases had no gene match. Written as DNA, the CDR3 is TGTGCCAGCAGTTCGGGACAGCTTAACACTGAAGCTTTCTTT. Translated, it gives CASSSGQLNTEAFF.

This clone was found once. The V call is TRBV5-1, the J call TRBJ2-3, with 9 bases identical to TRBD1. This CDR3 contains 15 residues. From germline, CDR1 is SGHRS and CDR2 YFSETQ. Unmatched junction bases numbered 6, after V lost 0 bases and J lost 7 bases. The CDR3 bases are TGCGCCAGCAGCTTGGGGGGACAGGGAAGGAATACGCAGTATTTT. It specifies CASSLGGQGRNTQYF.

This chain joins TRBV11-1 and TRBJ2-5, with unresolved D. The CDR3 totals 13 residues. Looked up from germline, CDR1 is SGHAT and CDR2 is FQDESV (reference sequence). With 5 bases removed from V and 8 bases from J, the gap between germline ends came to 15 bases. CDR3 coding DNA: TGTGCCAGCAGCGTGAGAAGTCGTACAACCCAGTACTTC. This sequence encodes CASSVRSRTTQYF. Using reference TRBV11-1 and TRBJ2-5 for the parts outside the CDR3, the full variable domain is EAEVAQSPRYKITEKSQAVAFWCDPISGHATLYWYRQILGQGPELLVQFQDESVVDDSQLPKDRFSAERLKGVDSTLKIQPAELGDSAMYLCASSVRSRTTQYFGPGTRLLVL.

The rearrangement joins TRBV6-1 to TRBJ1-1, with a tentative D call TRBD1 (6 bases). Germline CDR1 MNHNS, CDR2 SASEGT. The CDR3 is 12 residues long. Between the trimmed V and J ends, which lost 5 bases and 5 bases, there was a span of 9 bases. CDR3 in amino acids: CASSIRGTEAFF. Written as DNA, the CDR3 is TGTGCCAGCAGTATTAGGGGGACTGAAGCTTTCTTT.

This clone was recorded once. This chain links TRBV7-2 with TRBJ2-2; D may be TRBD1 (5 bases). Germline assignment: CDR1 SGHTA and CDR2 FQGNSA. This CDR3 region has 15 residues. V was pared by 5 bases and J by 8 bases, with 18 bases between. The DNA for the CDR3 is TGTGCCAGCAGCCTCAGGACAACCCCGACAGGGGAGCTGTTTTTT. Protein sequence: CASSLRTTPTGELFF. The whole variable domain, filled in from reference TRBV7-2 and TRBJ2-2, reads GAGVSQSPSNKVTEKGKDVELRCDPISGHTALYWYRQSLGQGLEFLIYFQGNSAPDKSGLPSDRFSAERTGGSVSTLTIQRTQQEDSAVYLCASSLRTTPTGELFFGEGSRLTVL.

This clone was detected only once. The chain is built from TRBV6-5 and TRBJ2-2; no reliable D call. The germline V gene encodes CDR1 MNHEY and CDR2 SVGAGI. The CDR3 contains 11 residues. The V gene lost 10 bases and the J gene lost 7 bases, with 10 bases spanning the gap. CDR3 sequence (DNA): TGTGCCACTAGTTCCGGCGGGGAGCTGTTTTTT. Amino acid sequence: CATSSGGELFF.